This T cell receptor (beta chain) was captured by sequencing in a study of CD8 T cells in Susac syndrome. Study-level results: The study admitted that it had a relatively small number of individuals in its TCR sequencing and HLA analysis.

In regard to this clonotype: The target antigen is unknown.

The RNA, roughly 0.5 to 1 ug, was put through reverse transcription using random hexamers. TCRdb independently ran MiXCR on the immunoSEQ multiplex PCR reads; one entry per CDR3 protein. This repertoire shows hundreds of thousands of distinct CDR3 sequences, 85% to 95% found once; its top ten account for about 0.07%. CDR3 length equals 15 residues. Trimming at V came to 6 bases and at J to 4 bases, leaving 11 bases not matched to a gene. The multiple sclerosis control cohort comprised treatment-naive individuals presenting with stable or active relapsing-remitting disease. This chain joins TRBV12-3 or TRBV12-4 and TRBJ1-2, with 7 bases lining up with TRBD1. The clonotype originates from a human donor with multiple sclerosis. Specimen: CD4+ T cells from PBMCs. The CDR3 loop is CASSPLQGQSYGYTF. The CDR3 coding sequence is TGTGCCAGCAGCCCGTTACAGGGGCAGTCCTATGGCTACACCTTC.